This T cell receptor (beta chain) was identified in a study of shared clonotypes between healthy human individuals (dated by TCRdb to 2020 to 2021). About the full investigation: The cohort included a few men and a couple of women between 18 and 49 years of age. Per donor, three plates each were used for CD4 naive and CD4 memory, two for CD8 naive, and one for CD8 memory. The study deeply sequenced blood TCR repertoires of about 5 healthy adults to estimate repertoire size and the extent of clonotype sharing between individuals. To increase sequencing depth and limit assay-specific biases, different laboratories used diverse techniques to prepare libraries and sequence TCR repertoires. Per donor, leukapheresis produced somewhere between about 0.94 and 9 billion PBMCs. The study at large found these results: Pairwise subsampling led to the expectation that sequencing depth would affect the degree of clonotype sharing among donors. Incomplete sequencing was indicated by rarefaction of sorted-subset datasets, despite the large sequencing depth. Clonotypes shared by all four sorted-subset donors showed higher generation probabilities than non-shared clonotypes. Because the study included only a small number of donors, the genetic and exposure-history diversity represented was limited. Only blood was sampled, and tissue TCR repertoires likely differ from those in blood. Across a few donors, approximately 5% of naive CD4, roughly 3.8% of naive CD8, around 2.5% of memory CD4, and around 0.4% of memory CD8 clonotypes were shared. Larger estimated clonotype richness was generally found for naive subsets than for memory subsets.

Using the deep immunoSEQ assay, multiplex PCR amplified TCR CDR3 regions from genomic DNA. For each cell subset, the extracted genomic DNA was distributed evenly across all wells of several immunoSEQ 96-well plates, and each plate served as one replicate. For sorted subsets, approximately 210 ng genomic DNA, equal to 25,000 to 35,000 T cell genomes, was loaded into each replicate PCR. Purified libraries were measured with a Qubit 3.0 fluorometer, size-checked on a Bioanalyzer 2100, and measured again with the KAPA Library Quantification kit. A separate single-read 150-cycle Illumina NextSeq 550 flow cell was used to sequence each immunoSEQ 96-well plate. Turning to the authors' computational methods: Because the immunoSEQ output held only junctional sequences and lacked quality scores, the filtering could not match the filtering applied to full-length reads. To assign V/J genes and CDR3, sequences were annotated against IMGT germline references using PyIR, a Python wrapper for IgBLAST v1.9. Reads with weak V/J assignments (E-value above 1e-6), missing CDR3, stop codons, out-of-frame junctions, or ambiguous translated residues were removed. V3J clonotypes were defined as sequences sharing an identical inferred V gene, J gene, and CDR3 amino acid sequence. Percentage overlap between repertoires was computed as shared unique clonotypes divided by the size of the smaller repertoire. Three approaches were used to assess repertoire richness: RTK rarefaction, the Chao1 estimator, and Recon v2.1 estimates of unobserved clonotypes. Generation probabilities for all TCRbeta clonotypes obtained by the gDNA method from a handful of donors were computed using OLGA. Entries here come from immuneACCESS through TCRdb and include only in-frame sequences with V and J called. Some clones fail to appear in such tables; in the studies checked, an unresolved V gene covers under half of the shortfall, and the cause of the remainder is unknown. The V and J calls and the clone size are those of that table, but D and trimming were determined from the DNA. This sample is represented by roughly 810,000 clones; 96% of them were singletons. Jointly, the top ten make up less than 0.25% of the sample.

In regard to this clone: Its antigen specificity is not known. No base qualities exist here, and no much larger clone lies one base off it.

For the CD8 naive samples, CD45RO-negative cells were positively selected for CCR7, yielding a CD45RA+CCR7+ population from which TemRA cells were excluded. Donors were healthy HIV-negative adults with no recently reported acute infections or vaccinations. Every donor was a Caucasian adult living in Nashville, Tennessee, USA. Blood was collected by leukapheresis, and PBMCs were isolated by Ficoll-Histopaque density gradient centrifugation and then cryopreserved in liquid nitrogen vapor phase. Analytical flow cytometry was used to check the purity and quantity of every magnetically sorted T cell population. Each sorted fraction had its genomic DNA isolated and then quantified by UV absorbance on a Nanodrop 2000c. The CDR3 holds 16 amino acids from the cysteine to the phenylalanine. Left in the record is the CDR3 DNA by itself, 48 bases read in frame from the first base. Between the V and J ends, shortened by 3 bases and 0 bases respectively, the junction contains 15 bases. According to the germline V gene, CDR1 reads SGDLS and CDR2 reads YYNGEE.

This clonotype was sampled from a man aged 30 to 45 in good health. The specimen sequenced was naive CD8+ T cells sorted from blood. Per the publication, the cell subset or site label means: CD45RA+CCR7+. The chain was built from TRBV9 and TRBJ1-1; D gene: possibly TRBD1, on 6 matching bases. In nucleotides, the sequence is TGTGCCAGCAGCGCCCTGAGACAGGCCGTGAACACTGAAGCTTTCTTT. This sequence encodes CASSALRQAVNTEAFF.